The 22 T cell receptor beta chains given below trace back to one sample, sequenced in a study of early T cells in non-severe SARS-CoV-2 infection. TCRdb reprocessed the 5' RACE reads with MiXCR, giving one entry per CDR3 protein. Among about 71,000 distinct CDR3 sequences listed, roughly 15% were seen once. The sample was whole blood. The receptor set was obtained from an adult who was a healthcare worker with PCR-confirmed SARS-CoV-2 infection or an uninfected control (not recorded which).

The V gene is TRBV14, the J gene TRBJ1-4, with D possibly TRBD1 on 6 matching bases. Germline lookup yields CDR1 SGHDN and CDR2 FVKESK. The CDR3 is made up of 16 amino acids. V lost 0 bases and J 8 bases, leaving 16 bases between the germline ends. CDR3 nucleotides: TGTGCCAGCAGCCAAGATGCCCACAGGGAAGGAGAAAAACTGTTTTTT. Protein product: CASSQDAHREGEKLFF.

This clonotype was counted many times. The rearrangement uses TRBV12-3 or TRBV12-4 and TRBJ1-3; D is uncertain. This CDR3 has 14 amino acids. The germline V and J ends were trimmed by 4 bases and 3 bases, with 10 bases remaining between them. The CDR3 here is CASSSTWVGNTIYF. CDR3 DNA sequence: TGTGCCAGCAGTTCGACATGGGTTGGAAACACCATATATTTT.

This clonotype was seen repeatedly, ten times or more. As DNA, the CDR3 is TGTGCCAGCAGCTTAGTCGTGGGGGCCGGGGGTAATGAGCAGTTCTTC. Protein sequence: CASSLVVGAGGNEQFF. The genes are TRBV11-2 and TRBJ2-1; D may match TRBD1 or TRBD2 (6 bases each). V dropped 1 base and J dropped 7 bases, with 17 bases sitting between them. Germline CDR1 SGHAT, CDR2 FQNNGV. This CDR3 region has 16 residues.

The chain joins TRBV6-2 or TRBV6-3 to TRBJ2-3; D uncertain. The germline V gene encodes CDR1 MNHEY and CDR2 SVGEGT. V was cut by 8 bases and J by 7 bases, with 16 bases left in between. The CDR3 runs 13 residues. The CDR3 DNA reads TGTGCCAGCGGAAGAGAGAAACGAAATACGCAGTATTTT. The encoded protein is CASGREKRNTQYF.

The chain is built from TRBV5-1 and TRBJ2-2, with a weak D call TRBD2 (5 bases). CDR3 length: 16 residues. V lost 0 bases and J lost 1, with 10 bases in between. Per germline, CDR1 SGHRS and CDR2 YFSETQ. The CDR3 loop reads CASSLVPGLNTGELFF. Here the CDR3 DNA reads TGCGCCAGCAGCTTGGTGCCGGGGTTGAACACCGGGGAGCTGTTTTTT.

This clonotype was counted a few times. This sequence joins TRBV5-6 and TRBJ1-2; no firm D call. Germline V gives CDR1 SGHDT, CDR2 YYEEEE. V dropped 0 bases and J dropped 2 bases, with 8 bases sitting between them. The CDR3 consists of 14 residues. CDR3 in amino acids: CASSLGEPNYGYTF. As DNA, the CDR3 is TGTGCCAGCAGCTTGGGGGAGCCAAACTATGGCTACACCTTC.

This clonotype was seen more than once but under ten times. Here the CDR3 reads CASSPRAVQETQYF. CDR3 bases: TGTGCCAGCTCACCTCGGGCGGTACAAGAGACCCAGTACTTC. The chain is built from TRBV18 and TRBJ2-5, with D unresolved. The V gene's germline CDR1 is KGHSH and CDR2 LQKENI. V lost 3 bases and J 2 bases, leaving 10 bases between the germline ends. The CDR3 is made up of 14 amino acids. The full variable domain, rest sourced from reference TRBV18 and TRBJ2-5, is NAGVMQNPRHLVRRRGQEARLRCSPMKGHSHVYWYRQLPEEGLKFMVYLQKENIIDESGMPKERFSAEFPKEGPSILRIQQVVRGDSAAYFCASSPRAVQETQYFGPGTRLLVL.

This chain uses TRBV25-1 with TRBJ2-1; D gene uncertain. CDR1 is MGHDK, CDR2 SYGVNS, per germline. The CDR3 totals 10 residues. V lost 7 bases and J 10 bases, leaving 8 bases between the germline ends. The CDR3, as DNA: TGTGCCAGCAAACTCGGAGAGCAGTTCTTC. Protein product: CASKLGEQFF.

The sample holds a few counts of this clonotype. The chain uses TRBV6-4 and TRBJ2-3, with 8 bases identical to TRBD2. V lost 0 bases to trimming and J lost 2 bases; unmatched junction nucleotides: 7. This CDR3 has 17 amino acids. Looked up from germline, CDR1 is MRHNA and CDR2 is SNTAGT. CDR3 bases: TGTGCCAGCAGTGACTCGATCCAGCGGGGGCCCACAGATACGCAGTATTTT. Translated, it gives CASSDSIQRGPTDTQYF.

This clonotype was detected only a few times. The rearrangement uses TRBV5-6 and TRBJ1-3, with a weak D call TRBD1 (5 bases). Germline V gives CDR1 SGHDT, CDR2 YYEEEE. The CDR3 contains 15 residues. The V and J ends lost 6 bases and 2 bases respectively, with 15 bases between them. CDR3 sequence (DNA): TGTGCCAGCACCTACAGGCTGATCCCTGGAAACACCATATATTTT. Protein: CASTYRLIPGNTIYF.

The chain couples TRBV12-3 or TRBV12-4 to TRBJ1-3, with a tentative D call TRBD1 (6 bases). CDR3 size: 17 residues. V was clipped by 5 bases and J by 0 bases, with 17 bases between them. This CDR3 is CASSKRIQGHSGNTIYF. The DNA for the CDR3 is TGTGCCAGCAGTAAGCGAATACAGGGCCACTCTGGAAACACCATATATTTT.

This clonotype was observed a few times. The rearrangement joins TRBV28 to TRBJ1-5, with D possibly being TRBD1 (5 bases). Trimming cost V 3 bases and J 4 bases, with 10 bases left between them. Looked up from germline, CDR1 is MDHEN and CDR2 is SYDVKM. The CDR3 length is 14 residues. The CDR3 nucleotides read TGTGCCAGCAGTTTGCCCGGGACGAATCAGCCCCAGCATTTT. This gives the protein CASSLPGTNQPQHF.

The chain combines TRBV29-1 with TRBJ1-1, with TRBD1 as a possible D gene (5 bases). The CDR3 has 12 amino acids. V was shortened by 7 bases and J by 1 base, with 10 bases between the two germline ends. In germline, CDR1 is SQVTM, CDR2 ANQGSEA. The CDR3 sequence is CSGKTGNTEAFF. The CDR3, as DNA: TGCAGCGGCAAAACAGGGAACACTGAAGCTTTCTTT.

V is TRBV5-1 and J is TRBJ2-5; no clear D gene. Trimming removed 4 bases from V and 1 base from J, with 2 bases in between. The germline gives CDR1 SGHRS, CDR2 YFSETQ. The CDR3 extends over 11 amino acids. The CDR3 loop is CASSIQETQYF. For the CDR3, the DNA is TGCGCCAGCAGCATCCAAGAGACCCAGTACTTC.

This clonotype has a handful of counts. CDR3 coding DNA: TGTGCCAGTAGTATAGGTGGGCGGGGAAGCTCCTACAATGAGCAGTTCTTC. Translation gives CASSIGGRGSSYNEQFF. The chain joins TRBV19 to TRBJ2-1, with D perhaps TRBD2 (6 bases). This CDR3 contains 17 residues. Germline CDR1 reads LNHDA; CDR2 reads SQIVND (reference sequence). V dropped 1 base and J dropped 0 bases, with 13 bases sitting between them.

There are a few counts of this clonotype. The CDR3 is CASSDNRQGPNTEAFF. In DNA form, the CDR3 reads TGTGCCAGCAGCGACAACAGACAGGGGCCAAACACTGAAGCTTTCTTT. The genes are TRBV6-6 and TRBJ1-1; TRBD1 aligns across 8 bases. Unmatched junction bases numbered 11, after V lost 6 bases and J lost 2 bases. The germline gives CDR1 MNHNY, CDR2 SVGAGI (reference sequence). The length of the CDR3 is 16 residues.

The CDR3 region has the DNA TGTGCCAGCAGTGAAGTATTGAGGAGCAATCAGCCCCAGCATTTT. It is translated as CASSEVLRSNQPQHF. The rearrangement joins TRBV2 to TRBJ1-5; D is unresolved. CDR1 and CDR2 (germline): SNHLY, FYNNEI. V dropped 1 base and J dropped 1 base, with 8 bases sitting between them. CDR3 length: 15 amino acids.

The chain couples TRBV10-3 to TRBJ1-2; D gene unclear. Germline CDR1 and CDR2: ENHRY and SYGVKD. CDR3 size: 15 residues. V was pared by 0 bases and J by 3 bases, with 11 bases between. This CDR3 reads CAISESAAYYYGYTF. CDR3 DNA sequence: TGTGCCATCAGTGAGTCGGCAGCGTATTACTATGGCTACACCTTC.

This clonotype was detected a few times. This CDR3 reads CASNGASGANVLTF. The DNA of the CDR3 is TGCGCCAGCAACGGGGCCTCTGGGGCCAACGTCCTGACTTTC. The chain couples TRBV23-1 to TRBJ2-6; D tentatively fits TRBD1 or TRBD2 (5 bases each). TRBV23-1 falls under the ORF class, with uncertain function. The germline V and J ends were trimmed by 7 bases and 0 bases, with 7 bases remaining between them. The CDR3 loop spans 14 amino acids.

In this sample, this clonotype turned up a few times. The CDR3 nucleotides are TGTGCCAGCAGCCGGAAAAGGGCGTGGACAGATACGCAGTATTTT. Protein product: CASSRKRAWTDTQYF. V and J are TRBV5-6 and TRBJ2-3; no firm D call. Germline CDR1 is SGHDT and CDR2 is YYEEEE. The CDR3 runs to 15 residues. Trimming removed 4 bases at V and 3 bases at J, with 15 bases between. The whole variable domain, remainder taken from reference TRBV5-6 and TRBJ2-3, is DAGVTQSPTHLIKTRGQQVTLRCSPKSGHDTVSWYQQALGQGPQFIFQYYEEEERQRGNFPDRFSGHQFPNYSSELNVNALLLGDSALYLCASSRKRAWTDTQYFGPGTRLTVL.

J is TRBJ1-6 and V is TRBV6-1, with a possible D match to TRBD1 (5 bases). The V and J ends lost 2 bases and 8 bases respectively, with 28 bases between them. In germline, CDR1 is MNHNS, CDR2 SASEGT. This CDR3 comprises 20 residues. The chain's CDR3 is CASSEFGTRTLPRTHSPLHF. CDR3 nucleotide sequence: TGTGCCAGCAGTGAATTTGGGACCCGGACGTTGCCCCGGACCCATTCACCCCTCCACTTT.

The chain recombines TRBV7-9 with TRBJ1-6; the D gene is possibly TRBD1 (5 bases). V was shortened by 3 bases and J by 5 bases, with 8 bases between the two germline ends. Germline V gene lookup returns CDR1 SEHNR and CDR2 FQNEAQ (reference sequence). The CDR3 loop spans 14 amino acids. The CDR3 loop reads CASSFGTHNSPLHF. The CDR3, as DNA: TGTGCCAGCAGCTTTGGGACTCATAATTCACCCCTCCACTTT.